The following is a T cell receptor beta chain sequence with its context. Germline lookup yields CDR1 GTSNPN and CDR2 SVGIG (reference sequence). There are 17 residues in the CDR3. V shed 2 bases and J 5 bases; nucleotides not matched to a gene: 9. Individuals drawn from 20 to 30 US areas were about 18 to 95 years old. Using immunoSEQ multiplex PCR, the repertoire was profiled, and TCRdb retains in-frame clones only, with some absent. The sample yields about 200,000 clones, around 92% seen once. This record belongs to a study of blood T cell repertoires in COVID-19. The source of this sequence is a woman aged 18 to 35 who had recovered from COVID-19. J is TRBJ2-5 and V is TRBV30; 15 positions match TRBD2. Sequencing was done on a sample of PBMCs or T cells enriched from blood (not recorded which). The DNA for the CDR3 is TGTGCCTGGAGTAAAGGACTAGCGGGGGGGCATCGTGAGACCCAGTACTTC. Translated: CAWSKGLAGGHRETQYF.